These 21 T cell receptor beta chains share one sample of origin, sequenced in a study of T cell repertoires in cytomegalovirus infection. TCRdb fed the reads into MiXCR, producing one record per CDR3 protein. Here the sample spans hundreds of thousands of distinct CDR3 sequences, around 30% being singletons. These TCRs are of unknown antigen specificity. This specimen consisted of cultured PBMCs, obtained from culture after CMV antigen stimulation. Source of these receptors: a human donor in good health (CMV status not recorded). Some clones in this sample may be carry-over from other donors' samples.

The chain recombines TRBV12-3 or TRBV12-4 with TRBJ1-2; D gene uncertain. The CDR3 runs to 13 residues. V lost 6 bases to trimming and J lost 6 bases, with 14 bases between them. The CDR3 sequence is CASSPALGHGYTF. In nucleotides, the CDR3 is TGTGCCAGCAGCCCCGCGTTAGGACATGGCTACACCTTC.

This clonotype showed up many times. The chain uses TRBV7-2 and TRBJ1-2; no definite D call. Germline lookup yields CDR1 SGHTA and CDR2 FQGNSA. This CDR3 comprises 13 residues. V lost 0 bases to trimming and J lost 8 bases, with 10 bases between them. The chain's CDR3 is CASSLAGYNGYTF. The CDR3 DNA follows: TGTGCCAGCAGCTTAGCGGGTTATAACGGCTACACCTTC. Filled out from reference TRBV7-2 and TRBJ1-2, the complete variable domain reads GAGVSQSPSNKVTEKGKDVELRCDPISGHTALYWYRQSLGQGLEFLIYFQGNSAPDKSGLPSDRFSAERTGGSVSTLTIQRTQQEDSAVYLCASSLAGYNGYTFGSGTRLTVV.

This clonotype was found many times. The chain couples TRBV6-1 to TRBJ2-5; weak D call: TRBD2 (6 bases). This CDR3 is built from 13 residues. CDR1 is MNHNS, CDR2 SASEGT, per germline. V was clipped by 6 bases and J by 4 bases, with 12 bases between them. The CDR3 loop reads CASRRDHGETQYF. The CDR3 DNA reads as TGTGCCAGCAGGCGGGATCACGGAGAGACCCAGTACTTC.

The chain recombines TRBV29-1 with TRBJ1-1; no firm D call. Germline values: CDR1 SQVTM, CDR2 ANQGSEA. The CDR3 covers 11 residues. V was clipped by 8 bases and J by 1 base, with 8 bases between them. The CDR3 nucleotides read TGCAGCTGCTCCGGGAACACTGAAGCTTTCTTT. As protein: CSCSGNTEAFF.

V and J are TRBV20-1 and TRBJ1-1; D ambiguous. Germline CDR1 and CDR2: DFQATT and SNEGSKA (reference sequence). V was shortened by 1 base and J by 1 base, with 13 bases between the two germline ends. The CDR3 length is 15 residues. The CDR3 protein is CSARAPLDGNTEAFF. In DNA, the CDR3 is TGCAGTGCTAGAGCGCCACTCGACGGGAACACTGAAGCTTTCTTT.

The chain couples TRBV4-1 to TRBJ1-6, with D possibly matching TRBD1 (6 bases). CDR1 is MGHRA and CDR2 is YSYEKL in the germline V gene. V shed 1 base and J shed 7 bases, with 14 bases lying between them. This CDR3 has 16 residues. The CDR3 is CASSQGPQGPNSPLHF. The DNA of the CDR3 is TGCGCCAGCAGCCAAGGCCCACAGGGCCCGAATTCACCCCTCCACTTT.

The gene calls are TRBV7-6 and TRBJ2-7; D not certain. Trimming left V 4 bases short and J 2 bases short, with 9 bases between. This CDR3 contains 13 residues. Germline CDR1 and CDR2: SGHVS and FNYEAQ. The CDR3, as DNA: TGTGCCAGCAGCTCCCTAGTACCCTACGAGCAGTACTTC. Its protein product is CASSSLVPYEQYF. The complete variable domain, with remaining parts taken from reference TRBV7-6 and TRBJ2-7, reads GAGVSQSPRYKVTKRGQDVALRCDPISGHVSLYWYRQALGQGPEFLTYFNYEAQQDKSGLPNDRFSAERPEGSISTLTIQRTEQRDSAMYRCASSSLVPYEQYFGPGTRLTVT.

This clonotype was counted a few times. This chain joins TRBV7-2 and TRBJ2-3; D gene uncertain. Trimming removed 5 bases from V and 5 bases from J, with 11 bases in between. From germline, CDR1 is SGHTA and CDR2 FQGNSA. The CDR3 sequence is 13 residues long. The CDR3 loop reads CASSKGAKDTQYF. Here the CDR3 DNA reads TGTGCCAGCAGCAAGGGCGCGAAAGATACGCAGTATTTT.

The rearrangement uses TRBV12-3 or TRBV12-4 and TRBJ2-7, with 7 positions matching TRBD1. This CDR3 contains 14 residues. With V trimmed by 2 bases and J by 3 bases, 4 bases remained unmatched. The CDR3 DNA reads as TGTGCCAGCAGTTTATGGGACAGAAACTACGAGCAGTACTTC. Amino acid sequence: CASSLWDRNYEQYF.

This clonotype has just a few counts. The chain joins TRBV24-1 to TRBJ1-2; D gene unclear. The V end lost 10 bases, the J end lost 1 base, and 6 bases lay between the germline ends. Germline V gives CDR1 KGHDR, CDR2 SFDVKD. The CDR3 is made up of 11 amino acids. The CDR3 reads CATSNNYGYTF. In DNA, the CDR3 is TGTGCCACAAGCAATAACTATGGCTACACCTTC.

The CDR3, as DNA: TGCAGTGCTAGCCCTACTACCTACGAGCAGTACTTC. Translating it yields CSASPTTYEQYF. This chain connects TRBV20-1 to TRBJ2-7; D not certain. CDR1 DFQATT and CDR2 SNEGSKA come from the germline V gene (reference sequence). CDR3 length: 12 residues. Trimming took off 3 bases at V and 2 bases at J, with 8 bases between the two ends.

The V gene is TRBV4-3, the J gene TRBJ2-1; D unresolved. V was clipped by 0 bases and J by 2 bases, with 8 bases between them. This CDR3 is 15 amino acids long. The germline CDR1 and CDR2 sequences are LGHNA and YSLEER. The CDR3 DNA reads TGCGCCAGCAGCCAAGATCAAGGGACCTACAATGAGCAGTTCTTC. Protein product: CASSQDQGTYNEQFF.

This clonotype was seen a single time. The chain recombines TRBV5-4 with TRBJ2-2; 7 nucleotides agree with TRBD1. This CDR3 has 15 residues. The germline CDR1 and CDR2 sequences are SGHNT and YYREEE (reference sequence). With 4 bases clipped from V and 3 bases from J, the junction kept 6 bases outside the gene matches. The CDR3 region is CASSHAGGYTGELFF. Written as DNA, the CDR3 is TGTGCCAGCAGCCATGCAGGGGGTTACACCGGGGAGCTGTTTTTT.

J is TRBJ2-5 and V is TRBV12-3 or TRBV12-4, with TRBD1 identical over 10 bases. The CDR3 consists of 18 residues. V was clipped by 6 bases and J by 4 bases; unmatched bases: 17. The CDR3 loop is CASSPRRGQGEIGETQYF. The DNA of the CDR3 is TGTGCCAGCAGCCCGCGGCGCGGACAGGGGGAAATTGGAGAGACCCAGTACTTC.

The V gene is TRBV7-9, the J gene TRBJ1-4; 7 bases align to TRBD1. Losses at the gene ends were 5 bases for V and 3 bases for J; bases not matched to a gene: 12. The CDR3 extends over 17 amino acids. CDR1 and CDR2 (germline): SEHNR, FQNEAQ (reference sequence). CDR3 region: CASSLPKGQGANEKLFF. In nucleotides, the CDR3 is TGTGCCAGCAGCCTACCAAAGGGCCAGGGGGCTAATGAAAAACTGTTTTTT.

The chain recombines TRBV5-6 with TRBJ1-1; D is undetermined. CDR3 length equals 16 residues. CDR1 and CDR2 (germline): SGHDT, YYEEEE. V was shortened by 4 bases and J by 3 bases, with 19 bases between the two germline ends. Here the CDR3 reads CASSLGSGSYHTEAFF. The CDR3 DNA follows: TGTGCCAGCAGCCTCGGCTCTGGGAGTTATCACACTGAAGCTTTCTTT.

As for this clonotype: The junction and the germline gene differ at one end; a read error may be behind it. The gene calls are TRBV4-1 and TRBJ2-3; no clear D. Germline assignment: CDR1 MGHRA and CDR2 YSYEKL. The CDR3 is 13 amino acids. CDR3 DNA: TGTGCCAGCAGCCAGAGGAGAGCAGATACGCAGTATTTT. This codes for CASSQRRADTQYF.

V is TRBV4-2 and J is TRBJ2-3, with 9 positions matching TRBD2. The CDR3 is 16 residues long. Germline CDR1 LGHNA, CDR2 YNFKEQ. Germline trimming cut 2 bases from V and 0 bases from J; bases unmatched to any gene: 3. In nucleotides, the CDR3 is TGTGCCAGCAGCCAACGACTAGCGGCAAGCACAGATACGCAGTATTTT. Protein product: CASSQRLAASTDTQYF.

This clonotype was seen ten or more times. The rearrangement joins TRBV7-2 to TRBJ1-1; D may be TRBD1 (5 bases). This CDR3 has 13 amino acids. V was pared by 5 bases and J by 3 bases, with 10 bases between. CDR1 and CDR2 from the germline V gene are SGHTA and FQGNSA. CDR3 residues: CASSPGPHTEAFF. Written as DNA, the CDR3 is TGTGCCAGCAGCCCGGGACCGCACACTGAAGCTTTCTTT.

This clonotype was seen many times. The genes are TRBV7-2 and TRBJ1-5; D may be TRBD1 (6 bases). Trimming took off 6 bases at V and 7 bases at J, with 16 bases between the two ends. The germline gives CDR1 SGHTA, CDR2 FQGNSA. This CDR3 has 14 residues. The CDR3 sequence is CASSRQGQGQPQHF. The CDR3 nucleotides read TGTGCCAGCAGTAGGCAGGGGCAGGGGCAGCCCCAGCATTTT.

V and J are TRBV19 and TRBJ1-3; D gene uncertain. Deletions cut 7 bases from V and 0 bases from J, with 10 bases between. The CDR3 sequence is 14 residues long. Germline V CDR1 and CDR2: LNHDA, SQIVND (reference sequence). The CDR3 reads CASIPDLSGNTIYF. Here the CDR3 DNA reads TGTGCCAGTATCCCGGACCTCTCTGGAAACACCATATATTTT. The complete variable domain, with remaining parts taken from reference TRBV19 and TRBJ1-3, reads DGGITQSPKYLFRKEGQNVTLSCEQNLNHDAMYWYRQDPGQGLRLIYYSQIVNDFQKGDIAEGYSVSREKKESFPLTVTSAQKNPTAFYLCASIPDLSGNTIYFGEGSWLTVV.